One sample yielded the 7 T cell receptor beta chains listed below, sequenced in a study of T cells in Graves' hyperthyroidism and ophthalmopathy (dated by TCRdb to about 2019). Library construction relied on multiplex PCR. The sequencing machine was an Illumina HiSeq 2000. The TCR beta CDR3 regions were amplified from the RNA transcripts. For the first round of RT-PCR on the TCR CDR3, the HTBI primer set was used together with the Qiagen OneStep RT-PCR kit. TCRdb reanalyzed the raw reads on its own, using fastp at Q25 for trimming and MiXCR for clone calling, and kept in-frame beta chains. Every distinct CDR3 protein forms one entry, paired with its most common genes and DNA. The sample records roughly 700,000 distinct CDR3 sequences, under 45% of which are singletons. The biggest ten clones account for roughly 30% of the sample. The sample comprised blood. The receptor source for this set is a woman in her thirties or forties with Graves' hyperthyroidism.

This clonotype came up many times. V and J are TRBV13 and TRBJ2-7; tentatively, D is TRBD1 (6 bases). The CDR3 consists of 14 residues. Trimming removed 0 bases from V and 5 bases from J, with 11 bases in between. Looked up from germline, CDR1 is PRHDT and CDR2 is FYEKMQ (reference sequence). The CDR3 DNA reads TGTGCCAGCAGCTTAGGACAGGGAATCCACGAGCAGTACTTC. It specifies CASSLGQGIHEQYF.

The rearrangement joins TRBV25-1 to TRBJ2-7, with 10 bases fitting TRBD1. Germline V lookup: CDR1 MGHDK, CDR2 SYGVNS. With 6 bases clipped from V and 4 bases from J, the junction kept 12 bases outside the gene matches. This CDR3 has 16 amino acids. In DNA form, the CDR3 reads TGTGCCAGCAGCGATCTCGGGACAGGGGACTTTTACGAGCAGTACTTC. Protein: CASSDLGTGDFYEQYF.

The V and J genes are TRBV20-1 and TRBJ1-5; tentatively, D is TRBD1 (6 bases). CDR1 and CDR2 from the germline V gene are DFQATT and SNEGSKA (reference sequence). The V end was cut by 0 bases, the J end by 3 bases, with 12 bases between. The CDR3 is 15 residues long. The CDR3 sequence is CSARDAGVPNQPQHF. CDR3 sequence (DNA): TGCAGTGCTAGAGACGCAGGGGTGCCCAATCAGCCCCAGCATTTT.

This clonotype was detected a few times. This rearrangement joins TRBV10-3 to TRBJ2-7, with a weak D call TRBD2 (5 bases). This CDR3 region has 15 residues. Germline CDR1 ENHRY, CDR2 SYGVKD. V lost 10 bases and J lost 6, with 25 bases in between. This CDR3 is CASSYTSTGAGEQYF. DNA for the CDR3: TGTGCCAGTAGTTACACCTCCACGGGCGCGGGCGAGCAGTACTTC.

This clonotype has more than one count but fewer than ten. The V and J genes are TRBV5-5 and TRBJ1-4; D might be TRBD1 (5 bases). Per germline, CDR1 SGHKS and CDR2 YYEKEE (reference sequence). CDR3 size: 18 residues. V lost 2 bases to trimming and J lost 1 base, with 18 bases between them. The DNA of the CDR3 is TGTGCCAGCAGCTTAATAGGTGGGGGAATTGGAACTAATGAAAAACTGTTTTTT. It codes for CASSLIGGGIGTNEKLFF.

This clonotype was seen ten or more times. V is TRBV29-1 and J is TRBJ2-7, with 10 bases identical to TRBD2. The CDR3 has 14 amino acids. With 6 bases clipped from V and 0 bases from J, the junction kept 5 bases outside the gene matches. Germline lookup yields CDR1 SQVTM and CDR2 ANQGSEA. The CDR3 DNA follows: TGCAGCGTGCGAGTAGCGGGAGGCTCCTACGAGCAGTACTTC. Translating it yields CSVRVAGGSYEQYF.

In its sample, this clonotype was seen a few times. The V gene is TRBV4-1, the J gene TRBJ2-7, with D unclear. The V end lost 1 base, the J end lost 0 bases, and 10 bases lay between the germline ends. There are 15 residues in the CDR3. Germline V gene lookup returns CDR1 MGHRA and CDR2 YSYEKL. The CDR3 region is CASSQGQASSYEQYF. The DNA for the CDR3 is TGCGCCAGCAGCCAAGGGCAGGCGAGCTCCTACGAGCAGTACTTC.